This record looks at one TCR beta chain sequence and its context. The data originate from a study of blood T cells in healthy people across ages. CDR1 SEHNR and CDR2 FQNEAQ come from the germline V gene (reference sequence). V shed 1 base and J shed 13 bases, with 16 bases lying between them. The length of the CDR3 is 13 residues. Using a J-beta primer mix together with a sample-barcoded 5' primer, a second PCR was run for about 7 to 12 cycles. TCRdb used MiXCR to reprocess the 5' RACE reads, holding one entry per CDR3 protein. The sample contains 1.2 million to 1.5 million distinct CDR3 sequences, 42% of which appear only once.

The sequenced material came from blood. The TCR was taken from a woman aged 18-29 years in good health. The chain joins TRBV7-9 to TRBJ1-2, with D perhaps TRBD1 (6 bases). The CDR3 region is CASSLVKDRVATF. CDR3 nucleotides: TGTGCCAGCAGCTTAGTAAAGGACAGAGTGGCCACCTTC. The full variable domain, completed using reference TRBV7-9 and TRBJ1-2, is DTGVSQNPRHKITKRGQNVTFRCDPISEHNRLYWYRQTLGQGPEFLTYFQNEAQLEKSRLLSDRFSAERPKGSFSTLEIQRTEQGDSAMYLCASSLVKDRVATFGSGTRLTVV.